This T cell receptor (beta chain) derives from a study of shared clonotypes between healthy human individuals. Study-wide results and limits: Large depth notwithstanding, sorted-subset sequencing proved incomplete by rarefaction.

The V end was cut by 2 bases, the J end by 0 bases, with 7 bases between. Looked up from germline, CDR1 is SGHDT and CDR2 is YYEEEE. This CDR3 is 14 amino acids long. About this clone itself: Its antigen is currently unknown.

Some clones are missing from TCRdb's copy, which holds only in-frame ones; the method was immunoSEQ multiplex PCR. The table lists roughly 2,300,000 clones, roughly 90% of them singletons. Sequencing input: naive CD4+ T cells from PBMCs. The subset: CD45RA+ positively selected. The TCR comes from a man younger than 30 in good health. Some clones in this sample may be carry-over from other donors' samples. V usage is TRBV5-6 and J usage is TRBJ2-3, with D maybe TRBD2 (5 bases). The CDR3 DNA sequence: TGTGCCAGCAGCTTTCGGGAAAGCACAGATACGCAGTATTTT. This codes for CASSFRESTDTQYF.